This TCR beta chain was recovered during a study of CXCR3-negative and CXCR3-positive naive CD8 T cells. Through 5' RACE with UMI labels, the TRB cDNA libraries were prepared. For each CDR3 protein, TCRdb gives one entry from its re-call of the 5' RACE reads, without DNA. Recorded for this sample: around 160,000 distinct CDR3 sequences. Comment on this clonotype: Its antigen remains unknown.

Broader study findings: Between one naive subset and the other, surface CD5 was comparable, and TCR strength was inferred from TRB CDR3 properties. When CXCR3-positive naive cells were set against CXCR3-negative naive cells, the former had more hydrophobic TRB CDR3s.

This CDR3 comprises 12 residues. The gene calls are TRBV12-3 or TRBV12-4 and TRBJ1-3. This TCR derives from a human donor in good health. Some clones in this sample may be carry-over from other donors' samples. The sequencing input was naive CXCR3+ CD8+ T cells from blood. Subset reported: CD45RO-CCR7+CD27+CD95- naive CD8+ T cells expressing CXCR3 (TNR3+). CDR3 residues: CASTTPFRTIYF.